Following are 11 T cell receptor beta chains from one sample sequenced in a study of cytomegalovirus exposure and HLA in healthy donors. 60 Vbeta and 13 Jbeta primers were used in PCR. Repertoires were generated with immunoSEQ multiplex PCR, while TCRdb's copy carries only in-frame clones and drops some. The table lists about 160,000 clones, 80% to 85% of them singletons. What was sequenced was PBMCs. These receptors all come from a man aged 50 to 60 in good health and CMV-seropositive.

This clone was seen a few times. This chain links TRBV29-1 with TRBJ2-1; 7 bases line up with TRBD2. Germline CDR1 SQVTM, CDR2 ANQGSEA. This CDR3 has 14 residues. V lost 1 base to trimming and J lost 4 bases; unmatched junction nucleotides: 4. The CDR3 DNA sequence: TGCAGCGTTGAAGGGTGGGAGGGTTACAATGAGCAGTTCTTC. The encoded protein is CSVEGWEGYNEQFF.

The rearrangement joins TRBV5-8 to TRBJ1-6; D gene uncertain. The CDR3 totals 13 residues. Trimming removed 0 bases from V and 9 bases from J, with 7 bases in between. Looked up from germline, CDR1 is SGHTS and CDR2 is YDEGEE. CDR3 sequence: CASSLDRSSPLHF. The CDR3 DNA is TGTGCCAGCAGCTTGGACAGATCTTCACCCCTCCACTTT.

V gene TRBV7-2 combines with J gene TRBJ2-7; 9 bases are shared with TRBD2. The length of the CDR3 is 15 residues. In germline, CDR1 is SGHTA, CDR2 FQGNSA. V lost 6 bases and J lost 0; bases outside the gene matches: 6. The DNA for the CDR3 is TGTGCCAGCAGACTAGCGGGCCCGATCTCCTACGAGCAGTACTTC. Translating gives CASRLAGPISYEQYF.

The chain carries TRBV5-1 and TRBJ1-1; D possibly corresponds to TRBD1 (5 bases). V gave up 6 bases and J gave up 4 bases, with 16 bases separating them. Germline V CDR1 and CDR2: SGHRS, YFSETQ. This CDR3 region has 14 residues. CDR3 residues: CASKGQGKITEAFF. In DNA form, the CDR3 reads TGCGCCAGCAAGGGGCAGGGTAAGATCACTGAAGCTTTCTTT.

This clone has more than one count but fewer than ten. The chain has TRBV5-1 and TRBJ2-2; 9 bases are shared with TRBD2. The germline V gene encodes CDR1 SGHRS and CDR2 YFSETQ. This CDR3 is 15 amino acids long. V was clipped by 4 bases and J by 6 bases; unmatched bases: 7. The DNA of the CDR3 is TGCGCCAGCAGCATCCTAGCGGGGCAGGCCGGGGAGCTGTTTTTT. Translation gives CASSILAGQAGELFF. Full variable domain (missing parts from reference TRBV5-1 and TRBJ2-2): KAGVTQTPRYLIKTRGQQVTLSCSPISGHRSVSWYQQTPGQGLQFLFEYFSETQRNKGNFPGRFSGRQFSNSRSEMNVSTLELGDSALYLCASSILAGQAGELFFGEGSRLTVL.

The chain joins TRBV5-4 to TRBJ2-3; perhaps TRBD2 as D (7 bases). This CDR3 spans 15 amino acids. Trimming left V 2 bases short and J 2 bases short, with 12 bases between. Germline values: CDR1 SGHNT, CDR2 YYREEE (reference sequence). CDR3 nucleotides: TGTGCCAGCAGCTTCAGGGCGGGGGCCACAGATACGCAGTATTTT. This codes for CASSFRAGATDTQYF.

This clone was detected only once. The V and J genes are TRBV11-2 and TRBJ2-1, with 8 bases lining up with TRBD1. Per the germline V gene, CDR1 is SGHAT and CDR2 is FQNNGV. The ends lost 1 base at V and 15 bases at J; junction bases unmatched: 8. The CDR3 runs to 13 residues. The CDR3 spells CASSLGGRTGLFF. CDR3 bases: TGTGCCAGCAGCTTAGGGGGAAGGACAGGGCTGTTCTTC.

The DNA of the CDR3 is TGTGCCAGCACCGACGACAGAACTTTCAACAATGAGCAGTTCTTC. Residues: CASTDDRTFNNEQFF. The V call is TRBV7-9, the J call TRBJ2-1; TRBD1 might be the D (5 bases). Trimming pared 7 bases from V and 5 bases from J, leaving 18 bases between. CDR3 length: 15 residues. CDR1 and CDR2 (germline): SEHNR, FQNEAQ (reference sequence).

CDR3 protein: CASSAPGLARTGELFF. The CDR3 DNA reads as TGTGCCAGCAGCGCACCCGGACTAGCGCGGACCGGGGAGCTGTTTTTT. V is TRBV9 and J is TRBJ2-2, with 9 bases fitting TRBD2. There are 16 residues in the CDR3. CDR1 and CDR2 (germline): SGDLS, YYNGEE. V lost 3 bases to trimming and J lost 5 bases; unmatched junction nucleotides: 8.

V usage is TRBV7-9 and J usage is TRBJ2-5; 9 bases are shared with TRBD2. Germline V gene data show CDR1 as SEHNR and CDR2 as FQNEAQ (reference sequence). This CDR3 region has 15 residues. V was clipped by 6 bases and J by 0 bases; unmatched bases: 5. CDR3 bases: TGTGCCAGCAGGCGTAGCGGGGGCCACCAAGAGACCCAGTACTTC. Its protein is CASRRSGGHQETQYF.

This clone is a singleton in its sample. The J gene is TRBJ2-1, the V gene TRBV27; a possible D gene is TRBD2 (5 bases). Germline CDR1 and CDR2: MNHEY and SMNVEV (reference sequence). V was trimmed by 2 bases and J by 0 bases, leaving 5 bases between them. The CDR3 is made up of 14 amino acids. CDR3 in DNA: TGTGCCAGCAGTTTAACTAGCTCCTACAATGAGCAGTTCTTC. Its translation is CASSLTSSYNEQFF.